A single TCR beta chain is shown here with its context. This record comes from a study of blood T cell repertoires in COVID-19. Generated by immunoSEQ multiplex PCR, the TCRdb table keeps only in-frame clones and is missing some. The sample contains 200,000 to 300,000 clones, around nine tenths of which appear only once. The receptor was isolated from a woman aged 60-75 years with COVID-19, enrolled during active disease. Material for sequencing was peripheral blood.

The CDR3 loop is CASRLGREQYF. In nucleotides, the CDR3 is TGTGCCAGCCGATTAGGGAGGGAGCAGTACTTC. The chain links TRBV27 to TRBJ2-7, with D possibly being TRBD2 (6 bases). Germline assignment: CDR1 MNHEY and CDR2 SMNVEV (reference sequence). The germline V and J ends were trimmed by 8 bases and 7 bases, with 12 bases remaining between them. The CDR3 length is 11 residues.